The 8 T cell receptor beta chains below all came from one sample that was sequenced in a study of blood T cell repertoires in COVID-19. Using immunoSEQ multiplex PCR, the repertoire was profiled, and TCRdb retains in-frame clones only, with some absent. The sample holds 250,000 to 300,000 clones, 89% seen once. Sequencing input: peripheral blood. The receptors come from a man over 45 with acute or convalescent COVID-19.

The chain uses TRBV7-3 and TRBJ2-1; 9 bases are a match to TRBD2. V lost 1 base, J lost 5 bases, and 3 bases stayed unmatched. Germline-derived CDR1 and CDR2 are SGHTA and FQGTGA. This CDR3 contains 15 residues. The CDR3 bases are TGTGCCAGCAGCTTAAGGCTAGCGGGGAACAATGAGCAGTTCTTC. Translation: CASSLRLAGNNEQFF.

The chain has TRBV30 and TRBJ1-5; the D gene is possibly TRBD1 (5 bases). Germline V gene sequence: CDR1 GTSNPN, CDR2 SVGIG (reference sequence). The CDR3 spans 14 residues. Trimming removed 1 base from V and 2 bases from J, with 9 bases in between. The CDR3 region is CAWSAQGGNQPQHF. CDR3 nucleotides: TGTGCCTGGAGTGCTCAGGGTGGCAATCAGCCCCAGCATTTT.

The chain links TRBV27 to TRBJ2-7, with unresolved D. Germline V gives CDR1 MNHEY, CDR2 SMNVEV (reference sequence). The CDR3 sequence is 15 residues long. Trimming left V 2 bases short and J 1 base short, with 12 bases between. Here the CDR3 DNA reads TGTGCCAGCAGTTTAAATTTCGCAGGATCCTACGAGCAGTACTTC. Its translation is CASSLNFAGSYEQYF.

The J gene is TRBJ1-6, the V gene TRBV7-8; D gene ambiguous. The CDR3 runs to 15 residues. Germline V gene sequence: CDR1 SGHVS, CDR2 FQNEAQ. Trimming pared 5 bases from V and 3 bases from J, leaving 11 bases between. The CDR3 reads CASSPTGNYNSPLHF. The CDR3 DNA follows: TGTGCCAGCAGCCCGACGGGAAACTATAATTCACCCCTCCACTTT.

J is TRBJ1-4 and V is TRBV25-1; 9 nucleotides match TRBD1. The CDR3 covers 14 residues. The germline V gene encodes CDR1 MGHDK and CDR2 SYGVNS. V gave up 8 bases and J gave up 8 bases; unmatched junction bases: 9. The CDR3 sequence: CASGQGREGEKLFF. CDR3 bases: TGTGCCAGCGGACAGGGGCGCGAAGGGGAAAAACTGTTTTTT.

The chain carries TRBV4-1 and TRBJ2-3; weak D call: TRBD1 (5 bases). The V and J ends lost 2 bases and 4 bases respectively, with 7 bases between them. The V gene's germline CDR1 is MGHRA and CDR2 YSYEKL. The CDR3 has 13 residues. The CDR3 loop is CASSQLGADTQYF. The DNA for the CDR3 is TGCGCCAGCAGCCAACTAGGGGCAGATACGCAGTATTTT.

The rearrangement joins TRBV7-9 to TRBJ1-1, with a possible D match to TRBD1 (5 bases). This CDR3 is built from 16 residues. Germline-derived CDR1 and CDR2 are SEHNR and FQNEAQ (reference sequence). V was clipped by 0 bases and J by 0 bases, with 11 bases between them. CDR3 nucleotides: TGTGCCAGCAGCTTAGCGTGGGGGGGACTGAACACTGAAGCTTTCTTT. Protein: CASSLAWGGLNTEAFF.

The chain's CDR3 is CASSFELYGYTF. CDR3 nucleotide sequence: TGTGCCAGCAGTTTCGAGCTCTATGGCTACACCTTC. This chain uses TRBV12-3 or TRBV12-4 with TRBJ1-2; D is uncertain. The CDR3 is 12 residues long. The ends were cut back, 3 bases at V and 4 bases at J, with 6 bases in the middle.